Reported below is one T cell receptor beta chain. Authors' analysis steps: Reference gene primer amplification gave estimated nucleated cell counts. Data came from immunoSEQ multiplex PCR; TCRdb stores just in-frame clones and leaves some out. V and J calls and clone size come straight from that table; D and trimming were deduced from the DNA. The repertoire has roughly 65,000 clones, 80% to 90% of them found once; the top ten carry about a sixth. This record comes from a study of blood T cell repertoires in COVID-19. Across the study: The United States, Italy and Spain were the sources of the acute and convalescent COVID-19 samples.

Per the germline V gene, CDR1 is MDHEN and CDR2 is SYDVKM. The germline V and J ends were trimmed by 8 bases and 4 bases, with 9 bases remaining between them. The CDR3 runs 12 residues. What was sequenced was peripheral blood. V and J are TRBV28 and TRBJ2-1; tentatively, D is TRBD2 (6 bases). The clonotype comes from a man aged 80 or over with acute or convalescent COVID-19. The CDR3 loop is CASGTAYNEQFF. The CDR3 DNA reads TGTGCCAGCGGGACTGCTTACAATGAGCAGTTCTTC.